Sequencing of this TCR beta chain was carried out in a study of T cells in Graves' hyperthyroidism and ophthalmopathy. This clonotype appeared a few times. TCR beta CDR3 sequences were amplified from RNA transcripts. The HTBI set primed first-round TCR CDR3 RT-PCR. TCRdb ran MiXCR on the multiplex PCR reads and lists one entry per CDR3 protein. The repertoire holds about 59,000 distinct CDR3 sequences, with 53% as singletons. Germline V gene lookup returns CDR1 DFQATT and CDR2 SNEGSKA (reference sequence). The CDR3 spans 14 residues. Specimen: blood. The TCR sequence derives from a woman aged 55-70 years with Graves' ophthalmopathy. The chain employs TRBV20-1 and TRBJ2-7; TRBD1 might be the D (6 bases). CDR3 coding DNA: TGCAGCGCAACGGACAGCCCAGGGCGGGACGAGCAGTACTTC. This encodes CSATDSPGRDEQYF.